This TCR beta chain was recovered during a study of early T cells in non-severe SARS-CoV-2 infection. Germline V lookup: CDR1 SGHTA, CDR2 FQGNSA. This CDR3 is 12 amino acids long. Using its own MiXCR run on the 5' RACE reads, TCRdb lists one record per CDR3 protein. Of about 48,000 distinct CDR3 sequences in the sample, under 15% were seen once. Note on this clonotype: A much bigger clone sits one base away, suggesting this may be a read error.

The sequenced sample consisted of whole blood. This receptor was obtained from an adult who was a healthcare worker with PCR-confirmed SARS-CoV-2 infection or an uninfected control (not recorded which). The chain employs TRBV7-2 and TRBJ2-7; D gene ambiguous. CDR3 residues: CASSLGAYGQYF. The DNA for the CDR3 is TGTGCCAGCAGCTTAGGGGCCTACGGGCAGTACTTC.